Listed here are 20 T cell receptor beta chains from one sample, sequenced in a study of CD8 T cells in ankylosing spondylitis. MiXCR, applied by TCRdb to the 5' RACE reads, yields one record per CDR3 protein. The table has roughly 130,000 distinct CDR3 sequences, more than 6.5% seen once; the top ten hold 10% to 15%. Sequencing used blood, either unsorted or a sorted T cell fraction (not recorded which). The receptors were gathered from a male donor with ankylosing spondylitis or in good health (not recorded which).

This clonotype was seen ten or more times. The chain employs TRBV11-2 and TRBJ2-7; perhaps TRBD1 as D (5 bases). This CDR3 is built from 15 residues. The germline V gene encodes CDR1 SGHAT and CDR2 FQNNGV. Trimming pared 1 base from V and 7 bases from J, leaving 17 bases between. CDR3 nucleotide sequence: TGTGCCAGCAGCTTAGTTTCCGGACACCTTGGGGAGCAGTACTTC. It specifies CASSLVSGHLGEQYF.

This clonotype was seen ten or more times. The rearrangement links TRBV20-1 to TRBJ2-7; D is perhaps TRBD1 (8 bases). V gave up 3 bases and J gave up 2 bases, with 23 bases separating them. Germline CDR1 DFQATT, CDR2 SNEGSKA (reference sequence). The CDR3 extends over 17 amino acids. The CDR3 DNA follows: TGCAGTGCTAGCCCCCAAGCAGGACAGGGACTAACCTACGAGCAGTACTTC. This encodes CSASPQAGQGLTYEQYF.

This clonotype was detected ten times or more. The chain has TRBV5-6 and TRBJ2-7; TRBD2 might be the D (5 bases). CDR1 and CDR2 from the germline V gene are SGHDT and YYEEEE. Trimming took 4 bases from V and 2 from J, leaving 10 bases between them. This CDR3 contains 13 residues. CDR3 DNA: TGTGCCAGCAGCCGGACTGATACCTACGAGCAGTACTTC. Its translation: CASSRTDTYEQYF.

This clonotype has a count of ten or more. The chain recombines TRBV5-1 with TRBJ2-1; 7 bases line up with TRBD1. Per the germline V gene, CDR1 is SGHRS and CDR2 is YFSETQ. This CDR3 has 13 amino acids. The junction had 2 bases not matched to a gene; V was cut back by 5 bases and J by 3 bases. The CDR3, as DNA: TGCGCCAGCAGGTGGGACAGCTACAATGAGCAGTTCTTC. It specifies CASRWDSYNEQFF.

At least ten counts were recorded for this clonotype. The gene calls are TRBV20-1 and TRBJ1-5; D perhaps matches TRBD1 (6 bases). The length of the CDR3 is 16 residues. V gave up 0 bases and J gave up 0 bases, with 12 bases separating them. Germline-derived CDR1 and CDR2 are DFQATT and SNEGSKA (reference sequence). CDR3 nucleotides: TGCAGTGCTAGAGATGCAGGGGCAGGTAGCAATCAGCCCCAGCATTTT. Amino acid sequence: CSARDAGAGSNQPQHF.

The sample holds many counts of this clonotype. This chain connects TRBV6-6 to TRBJ2-1; D remains ambiguous. V lost 7 bases, J lost 6 bases, and 10 bases lay in between. CDR3 length: 12 amino acids. In germline, CDR1 is MNHNY, CDR2 SVGAGI (reference sequence). CDR3 DNA: TGTGCCAGCATGGATTTAGTCAATGAGCAGTTCTTC. Translation gives CASMDLVNEQFF.

This clonotype has ten or more counts. This chain connects TRBV28 to TRBJ1-5; D is uncertain. Germline CDR1 reads MDHEN; CDR2 reads SYDVKM. The CDR3 spans 14 residues. V lost 6 bases and J 2 bases, leaving 11 bases between the germline ends. CDR3 residues: CASSRLGGNQPQHF. Here the CDR3 DNA reads TGTGCCAGCAGCCGCCTTGGGGGCAATCAGCCCCAGCATTTT.

This clonotype occurred many times. V gene TRBV5-1 combines with J gene TRBJ2-3, with 13 bases identical to TRBD2. The CDR3 totals 16 residues. The V gene's germline CDR1 is SGHRS and CDR2 YFSETQ. The J segment lost 2 bases and the V segment lost 5 bases, leaving 5 bases of the junction unmatched. The CDR3 is CASRQTSGGNTDTQYF. CDR3 bases: TGCGCCAGCAGGCAGACTAGCGGGGGGAACACAGATACGCAGTATTTT.

This clonotype was picked up many times. This chain uses TRBV24-1 with TRBJ1-5; D gene ambiguous. The CDR3 runs 14 residues. V gave up 5 bases and J gave up 3 bases, with 10 bases separating them. Per the germline V gene, CDR1 is KGHDR and CDR2 is SFDVKD. Here the CDR3 DNA reads TGTGCCACCAGTGCCCCGGGCCCCAATCAGCCCCAGCATTTT. Encoded protein: CATSAPGPNQPQHF.

This clonotype was detected many times. The chain employs TRBV20-1 and TRBJ2-1; D perhaps matches TRBD2 (7 bases). This CDR3 has 15 amino acids. Germline V gives CDR1 DFQATT, CDR2 SNEGSKA (reference sequence). The V gene lost 0 bases and the J gene lost 4 bases, with 13 bases spanning the gap. The CDR3 loop is CSARDLGGPYNEQFF. CDR3 bases: TGCAGTGCTAGAGATCTCGGGGGGCCGTACAATGAGCAGTTCTTC.

This clonotype was counted ten times or more. The CDR3 spells CASSLGVVTSTDTQYF. The CDR3 DNA reads as TGCGCCAGCAGCTTGGGAGTAGTAACTAGCACAGATACGCAGTATTTT. This chain uses TRBV5-1 with TRBJ2-3; D gene ambiguous. CDR1 is SGHRS, CDR2 YFSETQ, per germline. CDR3 length: 16 amino acids. V dropped 0 bases and J dropped 0 bases, with 11 bases sitting between them.

In its sample, this clonotype was seen many times. The chain has TRBV12-3 or TRBV12-4 and TRBJ2-5; D might be TRBD2 (5 bases). V lost 2 bases to trimming and J lost 1 base, with 8 bases between them. CDR3 length equals 14 residues. This CDR3 reads CASSLPSSQETQYF. CDR3 DNA sequence: TGTGCCAGCAGTTTACCTAGCAGCCAAGAGACCCAGTACTTC.

This clonotype was seen at least ten times. The CDR3 DNA sequence: TGTGCCAGCACCATCCAACAGGGAGGAAATGAGCAGTACTTC. As protein: CASTIQQGGNEQYF. The chain recombines TRBV28 with TRBJ2-7; either TRBD1 or TRBD2 may fit D (6 bases each). Trimming cost V 7 bases and J 7 bases, with 20 bases left between them. The CDR3 has 14 residues. Germline CDR1 is MDHEN and CDR2 is SYDVKM.

Many counts were recorded for this clonotype. V and J are TRBV5-5 and TRBJ2-1; tentative D call: TRBD1 (5 bases). The V end was cut by 1 base, the J end by 11 bases, with 10 bases between. The CDR3 runs 12 residues. Germline V gene data show CDR1 as SGHKS and CDR2 as YYEKEE (reference sequence). CDR3 nucleotides: TGTGCCAGCAGCTTGTCTGACAGACAGCAGTTCTTC. Protein: CASSLSDRQQFF.

This clonotype showed up many times. The genes are TRBV11-3 and TRBJ1-1; D is unresolved. Deletions cut 1 base from V and 5 bases from J, with 8 bases between. Germline V gives CDR1 SGHNT, CDR2 YENEEA. This CDR3 comprises 13 residues. The CDR3 loop reads CASSLGTRTEAFF. The CDR3 bases are TGTGCCAGCAGCTTAGGAACCAGGACTGAAGCTTTCTTT.

This clonotype was observed many times. The chain links TRBV10-3 to TRBJ2-3, with a weak D call TRBD2 (7 bases). CDR1 ENHRY and CDR2 SYGVKD come from the germline V gene. Trimming shortened V by 5 bases and J by 2 bases, and 17 bases separated the two germline ends. The CDR3 is 16 residues long. CDR3 bases: TGTGCCATCAGTCCATTGGGGGGGCCCAACACAGATACGCAGTATTTT. Translation gives CAISPLGGPNTDTQYF.

The sample holds many counts of this clonotype. The chain recombines TRBV29-1 with TRBJ2-3; the D gene is possibly TRBD2 (6 bases). The CDR3 spans 17 residues. Germline V lookup: CDR1 SQVTM, CDR2 ANQGSEA. Trimming shortened V by 1 base and J by 2 bases, and 19 bases separated the two germline ends. This chain's CDR3 is CSVEGDHWDSATDTQYF. The CDR3 DNA reads TGCAGCGTTGAAGGTGACCATTGGGACTCGGCCACAGATACGCAGTATTTT.

In its sample, this clonotype was seen many times. V and J are TRBV20-1 and TRBJ2-7; D may be TRBD1 (6 bases). The CDR3 is made up of 16 amino acids. In germline, CDR1 is DFQATT, CDR2 SNEGSKA (reference sequence). Deletions cut 2 bases from V and 4 bases from J, with 21 bases between. As DNA, the CDR3 is TGCAGTGCTAGACTATCCGGGACACTAGGGAGATACGAGCAGTACTTC. It yields the protein CSARLSGTLGRYEQYF.

This clonotype has ten or more counts. CDR3 loop: CSARQGWQRNEQFF. CDR3 bases: TGCAGTGCTAGACAGGGTTGGCAAAGGAATGAGCAGTTCTTC. V and J are TRBV20-1 and TRBJ2-1, with D maybe TRBD1 (5 bases). The CDR3 loop spans 14 amino acids. From germline, CDR1 is DFQATT and CDR2 SNEGSKA (reference sequence). Between the trimmed V and J ends, which lost 2 bases and 7 bases, there was a span of 15 bases.

There are a few counts of this clonotype. The V and J genes are TRBV7-8 and TRBJ2-1; the match to TRBD1 covers 9 bases. CDR3 length: 16 amino acids. Per the germline V gene, CDR1 is SGHVS and CDR2 is FQNEAQ. The trim removed 2 bases at V and 4 bases at J, leaving 6 bases unmatched. The CDR3 here is CASSLQGTGLYNEQFF. The DNA of the CDR3 is TGTGCCAGCAGCTTACAGGGGACAGGGTTATACAATGAGCAGTTCTTC.